The 30 T cell receptor beta chains given below trace back to one sample, sequenced in a study of cytomegalovirus exposure and HLA in healthy donors. The PCR had 60 Vbeta and 13 Jbeta primers. The assay was immunoSEQ multiplex PCR, and TCRdb's table has in-frame clones only and misses some. The table shows approximately 180,000 clones, with approximately 12% occurring only once. Sequenced input: PBMCs. The source is a man in his fifties in good health and CMV-seropositive.

The V and J genes are TRBV5-5 and TRBJ1-4; D uncertain. The CDR3 runs 14 residues. The germline V gene has CDR1 SGHKS and CDR2 YYEKEE (reference sequence). Trimming left V 0 bases short and J 5 bases short, with 8 bases between. CDR3 amino acids: CASSLGAGNEKLFF. The DNA of the CDR3 is TGTGCCAGCAGCTTGGGGGCTGGGAATGAAAAACTGTTTTTT.

The genes are TRBV6-1 and TRBJ2-7; D gene unclear. Trimming stripped 2 bases from V and 3 bases from J, with 8 bases between. This CDR3 has 13 amino acids. Germline loops: CDR1 MNHNS, CDR2 SASEGT. CDR3 residues: CASSESHSYEQYV. The CDR3 coding sequence is TGTGCCAGCAGTGAAAGCCACAGCTACGAGCAGTACGTC.

The V call is TRBV5-1, the J call TRBJ1-1; weak D call: TRBD1 (6 bases). CDR1 and CDR2 from the germline V gene are SGHRS and YFSETQ. The length of the CDR3 is 15 residues. V lost 0 bases, J lost 3 bases, and 12 bases lay in between. The CDR3 nucleotides are TGCGCCAGCAGCTTGGCCATAGGGGGGGACACTGAAGCTTTCTTT. This encodes CASSLAIGGDTEAFF.

This clone has just a few counts. In DNA form, the CDR3 reads TGTGCCAGCTCCGAGGTAGCCTCCGCCTACAATGAGCAGTTCTTC. Protein product: CASSEVASAYNEQFF. The rearrangement links TRBV6-4 to TRBJ2-1; D gene ambiguous. This CDR3 has 15 residues. V was pared by 8 bases and J by 2 bases, with 16 bases between. Germline V gene sequence: CDR1 MRHNA, CDR2 SNTAGT.

Only a few counts were recorded for this clone. The J gene is TRBJ2-3, the V gene TRBV21-1; the D call of TRBD2 is as the table states it, not checked on the DNA. TRBV21-1 is given as a pseudogene. The CDR3 runs 13 residues. CDR3 region: CATRLAGNDTQYF. The CDR3 DNA reads as TGTGCCACCCGACTAGCGGGGAATGATACGCAGTATTTT.

The chain joins TRBV5-6 to TRBJ1-6; D gene ambiguous. This CDR3 is 12 amino acids long. Germline V gene lookup returns CDR1 SGHDT and CDR2 YYEEEE. Between the trimmed V and J ends, which lost 5 bases and 8 bases, there was a span of 8 bases. CDR3 coding DNA: TGTGCCAGCAGAATATTCGATTCACCCCTCCACTTT. The encoded protein is CASRIFDSPLHF.

This chain links TRBV29-1 with TRBJ2-5, with D possibly being TRBD2 (6 bases). This CDR3 is 10 amino acids long. CDR1 and CDR2 from the germline V gene are SQVTM and ANQGSEA. Trimming cost V 8 bases and J 5 bases, with 9 bases left between them. CDR3 loop: CSHGGETQYF. The CDR3 DNA follows: TGCAGCCATGGGGGGGAGACCCAGTACTTC. Supplemented by reference TRBV29-1 and TRBJ2-5, the full variable domain reads SAVISQKPSRDICQRGTSLTIQCQVDSQVTMMFWYRQQPGQSLTLIATANQGSEATYESGFVIDKFPISRPNLTFSTLTVSNMSPEDSSIYLCSHGGETQYFGPGTRLLVL.

This clone appeared a few times. The chain employs TRBV5-1 and TRBJ1-1; D possibly corresponds to TRBD1 (6 bases). The germline gives CDR1 SGHRS, CDR2 YFSETQ. The CDR3 length is 15 residues. The V end was cut by 0 bases, the J end by 1 base, with 10 bases between. DNA of the CDR3: TGCGCCAGCAGCTTGGAGTTGGGGGCGAACACTGAAGCTTTCTTT. Its protein is CASSLELGANTEAFF.

CDR3 residues: CASRIQGNTEAFF. The CDR3 region has the DNA TGTGCCAGCAGGATACAGGGGAACACTGAAGCTTTCTTT. V and J are TRBV6-1 and TRBJ1-1; TRBD1 is a possible D gene (6 bases). V was trimmed by 6 bases and J by 1 base, leaving 9 bases between them. Germline CDR1 MNHNS, CDR2 SASEGT. The CDR3 has 13 amino acids.

This clone has a handful of counts. The chain recombines TRBV7-9 with TRBJ2-7; 7 nucleotides line up with TRBD1. With 4 bases clipped from V and 1 base from J, the junction kept 4 bases outside the gene matches. The CDR3 has 14 amino acids. From germline, CDR1 is SEHNR and CDR2 FQNEAQ (reference sequence). CDR3 amino acids: CASSWGQPSYEQYF. As DNA, the CDR3 is TGTGCCAGCAGCTGGGGACAGCCTTCCTACGAGCAGTACTTC.

V gene TRBV10-3 combines with J gene TRBJ1-2; possibly TRBD1 for D (5 bases). The V end was cut by 10 bases, the J end by 1 base, with 10 bases between. The CDR3 length is 12 residues. CDR1 and CDR2 from the germline V gene are ENHRY and SYGVKD. CDR3 nucleotides: TGTGCCAGCGGGACTATTAACTATGGCTACACCTTC. It encodes CASGTINYGYTF.

The V gene is TRBV13, the J gene TRBJ1-1, with TRBD1 matching over 9 bases. The CDR3 loop spans 17 amino acids. Germline-derived CDR1 and CDR2 are PRHDT and FYEKMQ (reference sequence). Trimming took 7 bases from V and 0 from J; bases not matched to a gene: 12. CDR3 in DNA: TGTGCCAGCACCCAACCCGGGACAGGGCTCATGAACACTGAAGCTTTCTTT. Protein product: CASTQPGTGLMNTEAFF.

This clone was seen a few times. This rearrangement joins TRBV29-1 to TRBJ2-5; TRBD1 matches at 7 bases. The germline V gene has CDR1 SQVTM and CDR2 ANQGSEA. V gave up 7 bases and J gave up 4 bases; unmatched junction bases: 12. The CDR3 covers 14 residues. CDR3 loop: CSGSSRGSGETQYF. CDR3 DNA: TGCAGCGGCTCCTCCAGGGGGTCGGGAGAGACCCAGTACTTC.

Only a few counts were recorded for this clone. The chain is built from TRBV28 and TRBJ1-1; D gene unclear. The CDR3 has 13 amino acids. Germline V gene sequence: CDR1 MDHEN, CDR2 SYDVKM. V was pared by 4 bases and J by 1 base, with 7 bases between. The CDR3 coding sequence is TGTGCCAGCAGTTACCTCGGGAACACTGAAGCTTTCTTT. This gives the protein CASSYLGNTEAFF.

The table lists this clone with a few counts. This rearrangement joins TRBV28 to TRBJ1-5, with TRBD1 identical over 11 bases. The CDR3 has 18 residues. Germline trimming cut 2 bases from V and 2 bases from J; bases unmatched to any gene: 8. Germline CDR1 MDHEN, CDR2 SYDVKM. The CDR3 region is CASSLGTGGLVGNQPQHF. The CDR3 DNA follows: TGTGCCAGCAGTTTAGGGACAGGGGGGTTGGTTGGCAATCAGCCCCAGCATTTT.

This clone was counted between two and nine times. This rearrangement joins TRBV5-4 to TRBJ2-1; perhaps TRBD2 as D (5 bases). Germline loops: CDR1 SGHNT, CDR2 YYREEE (reference sequence). Deletions cut 1 base from V and 5 bases from J, with 7 bases between. The CDR3 is made up of 13 amino acids. CDR3 protein: CASSLQLDNEQFF. In DNA form, the CDR3 reads TGTGCCAGCAGCTTGCAACTAGACAATGAGCAGTTCTTC.

This clone appeared a few times. The chain carries TRBV5-6 and TRBJ2-3; the D is unclear. Trimming removed 4 bases at V and 2 bases at J, with 8 bases between. Germline CDR1 SGHDT, CDR2 YYEEEE. This CDR3 has 13 residues. CDR3 sequence: CASSPKITDTQYF. CDR3 sequence (DNA): TGTGCCAGCAGCCCAAAAATCACAGATACGCAGTATTTT.

The V gene is TRBV6-6, the J gene TRBJ1-6; no clear D gene. The length of the CDR3 is 14 residues. Germline loops: CDR1 MNHNY, CDR2 SVGAGI (reference sequence). V dropped 7 bases and J dropped 7 bases, with 14 bases sitting between them. As DNA, the CDR3 is TGTGCCAGCACCTTACTTGGGCCCAATTCACCCCTCCACTTT. It translates to CASTLLGPNSPLHF.

The rearrangement links TRBV18 to TRBJ1-2; 7 positions agree with TRBD1. V dropped 4 bases and J dropped 8; count of bases not matched to a gene: 7. Germline CDR1 KGHSH, CDR2 LQKENI. This CDR3 has 13 residues. This chain's CDR3 is CASSLQTGEGYTF. In DNA, the CDR3 is TGTGCCAGCTCACTTCAAACAGGGGAAGGCTACACCTTC. The whole variable domain, filled in from reference TRBV18 and TRBJ1-2, reads NAGVMQNPRHLVRRRGQEARLRCSPMKGHSHVYWYRQLPEEGLKFMVYLQKENIIDESGMPKERFSAEFPKEGPSILRIQQVVRGDSAAYFCASSLQTGEGYTFGSGTRLTVV.

The chain recombines TRBV2 with TRBJ2-7; D is unresolved. There are 11 residues in the CDR3. Germline-derived CDR1 and CDR2 are SNHLY and FYNNEI. The V and J ends lost 4 bases and 4 bases respectively, with 5 bases between them. In DNA form, the CDR3 reads TGTGCCAGCAGTGCAGGATACGAGCAGTACGTC. Encoded protein: CASSAGYEQYV.

CDR3 sequence (DNA): TGTGCCAGCAGCTGGGGTCTAGGGGGCGCCAACTATGGCTACACCTTC. The encoded protein is CASSWGLGGANYGYTF. This sequence joins TRBV5-6 and TRBJ1-2; 7 bases are a match to TRBD1. Germline V CDR1 and CDR2: SGHDT, YYEEEE. The CDR3 is 16 amino acids. With 3 bases clipped from V and 2 bases from J, the junction kept 10 bases outside the gene matches.

This chain uses TRBV4-3 with TRBJ2-7; possible D gene TRBD1, 5 bases. V was cut by 0 bases and J by 3 bases, with 12 bases left in between. This CDR3 is 15 amino acids long. Germline V CDR1 and CDR2: LGHNA, YSLEER. This CDR3 reads CASSQDIDSDYEQYF. Here the CDR3 DNA reads TGCGCCAGCAGCCAAGATATTGACAGTGACTACGAGCAGTACTTC.

The chain employs TRBV28 and TRBJ1-4; 7 positions agree with TRBD1. The germline V gene encodes CDR1 MDHEN and CDR2 SYDVKM. The CDR3 sequence is 15 residues long. The junction had 8 bases not matched to a gene; V was cut back by 7 bases and J by 3 bases. The CDR3 spells CASTHPGQSNEKLFF. The CDR3 DNA follows: TGTGCCAGCACCCACCCGGGACAGTCTAATGAAAAACTGTTTTTT.

This clone was seen more than once but under ten times. The chain employs TRBV30 and TRBJ1-1, with D tentatively TRBD1 (5 bases). V was clipped by 4 bases and J by 3 bases, with 18 bases between them. The V gene's germline CDR1 is GTSNPN and CDR2 SVGIG (reference sequence). The CDR3 runs to 15 residues. CDR3: CAWTSWEGLDTEAFF. The CDR3 nucleotides are TGTGCCTGGACGTCGTGGGAGGGGTTGGACACTGAAGCTTTCTTT.

This clone has more than one count but fewer than ten. This chain connects TRBV11-2 to TRBJ1-1; D uncertain. Germline assignment: CDR1 SGHAT and CDR2 FQNNGV. The CDR3 is 14 residues long. The V and J ends lost 1 base and 0 bases respectively, with 6 bases between them. CDR3: CASSLVQMNTEAFF. CDR3 nucleotides: TGTGCCAGCAGCTTAGTCCAAATGAACACTGAAGCTTTCTTT.

The J gene is TRBJ1-1, the V gene TRBV21-1. TRBV21-1 counts as a pseudogene. The CDR3 runs 15 residues. The DNA of the CDR3 is TGTGCCAGCAGCATGCTGGGACGGCGGGGCACTGAAGCTTTCTTT. Translation: CASSMLGRRGTEAFF.

V is TRBV6-7 and J is TRBJ1-4; D unclear. TRBV6-7 is an open reading frame whose function is uncertain. The CDR3 totals 16 residues. Deletions cut 2 bases from V and 3 bases from J, with 13 bases between. DNA of the CDR3: TGTGCCAGCAGTTACCCGGGTCCTGAACCTAATGAAAAACTGTTTTTT. Translated: CASSYPGPEPNEKLFF.

The chain employs TRBV19 and TRBJ1-2; 7 bases are a match to TRBD1. The junction had 1 base not matched to a gene; V was cut back by 1 base and J by 2 bases. The CDR3 has 14 amino acids. From germline, CDR1 is LNHDA and CDR2 SQIVND (reference sequence). CDR3 loop: CASSIGTGNYGYTF. CDR3 DNA sequence: TGTGCCAGTAGTATAGGGACAGGCAACTATGGCTACACCTTC.

This clone was counted between two and nine times. CDR3 sequence reads: CASSYNRVRGNTIYF. The DNA for the CDR3 is TGTGCCAGCAGTTACAACCGGGTCCGAGGAAACACCATATATTTT. The gene calls are TRBV6-5 and TRBJ1-3, with unresolved D. The CDR3 loop spans 15 amino acids. V lost 2 bases, J lost 4 bases, and 12 bases lay in between. Looked up from germline, CDR1 is MNHEY and CDR2 is SVGAGI.

The chain is built from TRBV7-8 and TRBJ2-7, with D possibly TRBD1 on 5 matching bases. Germline CDR1 reads SGHVS; CDR2 reads FQNEAQ. This CDR3 region has 13 residues. Deletions cut 3 bases from V and 0 bases from J, with 6 bases between. CDR3 nucleotide sequence: TGTGCCAGCAGCTTTGACAGCTCCTACGAGCAGTACGTC. The encoded protein is CASSFDSSYEQYV.